These T cell receptor beta chains were read from a single sample in a study of response to subunit inactivated influenza vaccine. MiXCR, applied by TCRdb to the RT-PCR reads, yields one record per CDR3 protein. The sample lists a few hundred thousand distinct CDR3 sequences, approximately 7.2% occurring once. Sequencing was performed on PBMCs from blood, taken about 23 months after vaccination. These receptors all come from a man aged 50-75 years who received an inactivated influenza vaccine. CDR3s include the opening cysteine and the closing phenylalanine or tryptophan. D genes are given only for firm matches. Clone size, where shown, is once, few, many, or a class for clones that have expanded.

>TRBV20-1|few|TRBJ2-3|18|TRBD2
TGCAGTGCTAGAGATCAGGTCGCGGGCGGGAGGGCCAGAGATACGCAGTATTTT
CSARDQVAGGRARDTQYF
>TRBV12-3/TRBV12-4|few|TRBJ1-6|14|NA
TGTGCCAGCAGTCAGGGTTCAATCGATTCACCCCTCCACTTT
CASSQGSIDSPLHF
>TRBV7-3|NA|TRBJ2-1|17|TRBD2
TGTGCCAGCAGCCTCGGACTAGCGGGGTTCTCCTACAATGAGCAGTTCTTC
CASSLGLAGFSYNEQFF
>TRBV10-3|many|TRBJ1-5|13|NA
TGTGCCATCAGTGACCCCGGGGGGCAGCCCCAGCATTTT
CAISDPGGQPQHF
>TRBV6-5|many|TRBJ2-1|16|NA
TGTGCCAGCAGTTACACCGCCCGAAAATCTCGGAATGAGCAGTTCTTC
CASSYTARKSRNEQFF
>TRBV5-1|few|TRBJ2-3|15|NA
TGCGCCAGCAGCTCCGACCCTCTAAGCACAGATACGCAGTATTTT
CASSSDPLSTDTQYF
>TRBV30|many|TRBJ2-2|14|TRBD2
TGTGCCTGGAGTCTAGCGGAACCGGCCGGGGAGCTGTTTTTT
CAWSLAEPAGELFF
>TRBV30|many|TRBJ1-6|13|NA
TGTGCCTGGACCCGAAGCCGGGATTCACCCCTCCACTTT
CAWTRSRDSPLHF
>TRBV9|few|TRBJ2-1|15|NA
TGTGCCAGCAGCGTAGCGCACAGGGATGCCAATGAGCAGTTCTTC
CASSVAHRDANEQFF
>TRBV20-1|many|TRBJ2-1|14|NA
TGCAGTGCTAGAGCAGTCAGCTCCTACAATGAGCAGTTCTTC
CSARAVSSYNEQFF
>TRBV28|few|TRBJ1-5|15|TRBD1
TGTGCCAGCAGGGACAGGCCCTATAGCAATCAGCCCCAGCATTTT
CASRDRPYSNQPQHF
>TRBV4-1|few|TRBJ1-5|15|NA
TGCGCCAGCAGCCAAGTAGACAGCCACGATCAGCCCCAGCATTTT
CASSQVDSHDQPQHF
>TRBV10-3|many|TRBJ1-3|15|TRBD1
TGTGCCATCAGGGGGACAGGCCACTCTGGAAACACCATATATTTT
CAIRGTGHSGNTIYF
>TRBV28|few|TRBJ2-6|15|NA
TGTGCCAGCGGACTGATACAAGCTGGGGCCAACGTCCTGACTTTC
CASGLIQAGANVLTF
>TRBV7-9|many|TRBJ2-3|17|TRBD2
TGTGCCAGCAGCTTAGCGCGACTAGCGGGGGCCTCAGATACGCAGTATTTT
CASSLARLAGASDTQYF
>TRBV4-3|many|TRBJ2-1|16|NA
TGCGCCAGCAGCCAAGACCGGGACATCTCCTACAATGAGCAGTTCTTC
CASSQDRDISYNEQFF
>TRBV11-1|many|TRBJ2-3|18|NA
TGTGCCAGCAGCTTTCCCTGGGGACTGGGCGGGGGCACAGATACGCAGTATTTT
CASSFPWGLGGGTDTQYF
>TRBV2|few|TRBJ2-7|14|TRBD1
TGTGCCAGCAGGAGCCGGGACAGTGGCTACGAGCAGTACTTC
CASRSRDSGYEQYF
>TRBV5-1|many|TRBJ1-2|13|NA
TGCGCCAGCAGCTTGTCCCAAGGGAATGGCTACACCTTC
CASSLSQGNGYTF
>TRBV12-3/TRBV12-4|few|TRBJ2-1|12|NA
TGTGCCAGCAGTTCTCCGGGGTTTGAGCAGTTCTTC
CASSSPGFEQFF
>TRBV5-1|few|TRBJ1-1|15|NA
TGCGCCAGCAGCTTGACCCGTGGGGGGAACACTGAAGCTTTCTTT
CASSLTRGGNTEAFF
>TRBV12-3/TRBV12-4|few|TRBJ2-7|14|NA
TGTGCCAGCAGAGCCGGGACACTCTCCTACGAGCAGTACTTC
CASRAGTLSYEQYF
>TRBV12-3/TRBV12-4|NA|TRBJ2-2|19|NA
TGTGCCATCAGTTTAGCGCTTCGGACTCCTGGAAAGAACACCGGGGAGCTGTTTTTT
CAISLALRTPGKNTGELFF
>TRBV29-1|few|TRBJ2-5|12|NA
TGCAGCGTTGAAGCAGTTGGAGAGACCCAGTACTTC
CSVEAVGETQYF
>TRBV15|few|TRBJ2-1|14|TRBD1
TGTGCCACCAAAAAGGACAGGGTAGACAATGAGCAGTTCTTC
CATKKDRVDNEQFF
>TRBV7-2|many|TRBJ1-1|13|NA
TGTGCCAGCAGCAAAGGACCGAACACTGAAGCTTTCTTT
CASSKGPNTEAFF
>TRBV7-9|NA|TRBJ1-2|16|TRBD1
TGTGCCAGCAGCTCAGGGGACAGAAATCCTAACTATGGCTACACCTTC
CASSSGDRNPNYGYTF
>TRBV28|few|TRBJ2-3|14|TRBD1
TGTGCCAGCAGTTTCCAGGGGGTTCCAGATACGCAGTATTTT
CASSFQGVPDTQYF
>TRBV5-1|few|TRBJ1-2|16|NA
TGCGCCAGCAGCCCTAATCACGACGGACTAAACTATGGCTACACCTTC
CASSPNHDGLNYGYTF
>TRBV5-1|NA|TRBJ2-5|16|TRBD2
TGCGCCAGCAGCTTGGAGCGGACTAGCGGGAGTGAGACCCAGTACTTC
CASSLERTSGSETQYF
>TRBV7-8|many|TRBJ2-5|17|TRBD2
TGTGCCAGCAGCTTAGTTCCTAGCGGGAGTGTGAAAGAGACCCAGTACTTC
CASSLVPSGSVKETQYF
>TRBV20-1|many|TRBJ1-2|13|NA
TGCAGTGCTAGAGTCCAGGGCGGCTATGGCTACACCTTC
CSARVQGGYGYTF
>TRBV12-3/TRBV12-4|NA|TRBJ1-1|12|NA
TGTGCCAGCAGTTTACTTAAAGGGGATCCTTTCTTT
CASSLLKGDPFF
>TRBV5-6|few|TRBJ1-5|14|NA
TGTGCCAGCAGCTTGGCGGGCCCGAATCAGCCCCAGCATTTT
CASSLAGPNQPQHF
>TRBV11-1|NA|TRBJ2-5|13|NA
TGTGCCAGCAGCAGGACTACCAGAGAGACCCAGTACTTC
CASSRTTRETQYF
>TRBV4-3|NA|TRBJ2-7|16|TRBD2
TGCGCCAGCAGCCCCAAGAGTACGGGGGGTACCTACGAGCAGTACTTC
CASSPKSTGGTYEQYF
>TRBV5-6|NA|TRBJ2-3|16|TRBD2
TGTGCCAGCGGCCCCGTCCGGCGGGAGGGCACAGATACGCAGTATTTT
CASGPVRREGTDTQYF
>TRBV12-3/TRBV12-4|many|TRBJ2-5|13|NA
TGTGCCAGCAGTTTCTTCGGGGGTGAGACCCAGTACTTC
CASSFFGGETQYF
>TRBV5-1|NA|TRBJ2-3|13|NA
TGCGCCAGCACGGGCAGCTCCTTGGATACGCAGTATTTT
CASTGSSLDTQYF
>TRBV11-2|NA|TRBJ2-1|16|TRBD2
TGTGCCAGCAGCTTAGGTGGGACTAGTGGGGGGCTCGAGCAGTTCTTC
CASSLGGTSGGLEQFF
>TRBV7-2|few|TRBJ1-4|15|TRBD1
TGTGCCAGCAGCACAGGACAGGGGGCTCGCGAAAAACTGTTTTTT
CASSTGQGAREKLFF
>TRBV25-1|many|TRBJ2-5|14|NA
TGTGCCAGCAGTGAATGGACAGACCAAGAGACCCAGTACTTC
CASSEWTDQETQYF
>TRBV27|NA|TRBJ1-1|13|TRBD1
TGTGCCAGCAGGCGACAGGGGAACACTGAAGCTTTCTTT
CASRRQGNTEAFF
>TRBV12-3/TRBV12-4|many|TRBJ1-5|14|NA
TGTGCCAGCCACGGATCGATAGGCAATCAGCCCCAGCATTTT
CASHGSIGNQPQHF
>TRBV7-2|few|TRBJ2-7|15|TRBD2
TGTGCCAGCAGCAAGGGACTAGCGGTCGCCTACGAGCAGTACTTC
CASSKGLAVAYEQYF
>TRBV5-1|few|TRBJ2-1|15|TRBD2
TGCGCCAGCAGCCCGACTAGCGGGACTGTCAATGAGCAGTTCTTC
CASSPTSGTVNEQFF
>TRBV3-1|many|TRBJ1-2|14|NA
TGTGCCAGCAGCCAGAATCAGGGGCGTCACGGCTACACCTTC
CASSQNQGRHGYTF
>TRBV9|NA|TRBJ2-1|18|NA
TGTGCCAGCAGCGAGACCCTTATCGAGCGAGCGTCCTACAATGAGCAGTTCTTC
CASSETLIERASYNEQFF
>TRBV20-1|NA|TRBJ1-1|14|NA
TGCAGTGCTAGCATCGGGGGAATGAACACTGAAGCTTTCTTT
CSASIGGMNTEAFF
>TRBV2|many|TRBJ2-3|15|NA
TGTGCCAGCAGTCCCTACGGCGGGGGCACAGATACGCAGTATTTT
CASSPYGGGTDTQYF